The rows below give T cell receptor beta chains drawn from one sample of a study of blood T cell repertoires in COVID-19. This table comes from immunoSEQ multiplex PCR, and its TCRdb copy is limited to in-frame clones, with some not included. The sample holds roughly 360,000 clones, roughly 86% seen once. The sample taken for sequencing was PBMCs or T cells enriched from blood (not recorded which). All receptors derive from a man in his thirties or forties who had recovered from COVID-19. Both conserved end residues are part of each CDR3. The D gene is left open where the match is weak.

d_call: NA; v_call: TRBV19; cdr3_aa: CASRLQSDRTQYF
d_call: TRBD1; v_call: TRBV7-2; cdr3_aa: CASSPNTGGTTEAFF
d_call: TRBD1; v_call: TRBV7-9; cdr3_aa: CASSLWDRPDYGYTF
d_call: NA; v_call: TRBV7-9; cdr3_aa: CASTLGAGNQPQHF
d_call: TRBD1; v_call: TRBV18; cdr3_aa: CASSLGQGAQDEQYF
d_call: NA; v_call: TRBV19; cdr3_aa: CASSNREIAGELFF
d_call: NA; v_call: TRBV27; cdr3_aa: CASRSVYNEQFF
d_call: TRBD1; v_call: TRBV6-2/TRBV6-3; cdr3_aa: CASSRTGFDEQYF
d_call: NA; v_call: TRBV4-2; cdr3_aa: CASSQDLSGDTTIYGYTF
d_call: TRBD1; v_call: TRBV27; cdr3_aa: CASSTRQGRTEAFF
d_call: NA; v_call: TRBV10-3; cdr3_aa: CAIRYRDNAGELFF
d_call: TRBD1; v_call: TRBV18; cdr3_aa: CASSPPNQGAGEQYF
d_call: TRBD1; v_call: TRBV4-1; cdr3_aa: CASSRGTGAATDTQYF
d_call: TRBD2; v_call: TRBV3-1/TRBV3-2; cdr3_aa: CASSQDWRGASDTQYF
d_call: TRBD1; v_call: TRBV2; cdr3_aa: CASSLQGLPQETQYF
d_call: NA; v_call: TRBV6-1; cdr3_aa: CASSRQSSYNSPLHF
d_call: NA; v_call: TRBV3-1/TRBV3-2; cdr3_aa: CASSLGTNSGNTIYF
d_call: NA; v_call: TRBV18; cdr3_aa: CASSPLVSVSYNEQFF
d_call: NA; v_call: TRBV12-3/TRBV12-4; cdr3_aa: CASSSSTDTQYF
d_call: NA; v_call: TRBV7-2; cdr3_aa: CASSFARPDYGYTF
d_call: NA; v_call: TRBV4-3; cdr3_aa: CASSQDRETYNSPLHF
d_call: NA; v_call: TRBV5-1; cdr3_aa: CASSNQGGGAKNIQYF
d_call: NA; v_call: TRBV6-4; cdr3_aa: CASSVLPGDLAKNIQYF
d_call: NA; v_call: TRBV6-5; cdr3_aa: CASSPTTVELFF
d_call: NA; v_call: TRBV24-1; cdr3_aa: CASFDRPEGYTF
d_call: NA; v_call: TRBV12-3/TRBV12-4; cdr3_aa: CASGGIVDTQYF
d_call: TRBD1; v_call: TRBV7-6; cdr3_aa: CASSRKTGDTEAFF
d_call: TRBD2; v_call: TRBV9; cdr3_aa: CASSAASGYNEQFF
d_call: NA; v_call: TRBV27; cdr3_aa: CASGSSRVGSQPQHF
d_call: NA; v_call: TRBV7-9; cdr3_aa: CASSDIQGGVANEQFF
d_call: TRBD1; v_call: TRBV5-1; cdr3_aa: CASSLGTGGWEAFF
d_call: TRBD2; v_call: TRBV7-2; cdr3_aa: CASSLDPWRGDFQETQYF
d_call: TRBD1; v_call: TRBV19; cdr3_aa: CASRDDRGDSTDTQYF
d_call: NA; v_call: TRBV7-8; cdr3_aa: CASSFNREKPQHF
d_call: TRBD1; v_call: TRBV5-1; cdr3_aa: CASSLEGQGAGEQYF
d_call: TRBD1; v_call: TRBV19; cdr3_aa: CASSIGQENYGYTF
d_call: NA; v_call: TRBV7-9; cdr3_aa: CASSFDTDYEQYF
d_call: NA; v_call: TRBV18; cdr3_aa: CASSPGTLSGNTIYF